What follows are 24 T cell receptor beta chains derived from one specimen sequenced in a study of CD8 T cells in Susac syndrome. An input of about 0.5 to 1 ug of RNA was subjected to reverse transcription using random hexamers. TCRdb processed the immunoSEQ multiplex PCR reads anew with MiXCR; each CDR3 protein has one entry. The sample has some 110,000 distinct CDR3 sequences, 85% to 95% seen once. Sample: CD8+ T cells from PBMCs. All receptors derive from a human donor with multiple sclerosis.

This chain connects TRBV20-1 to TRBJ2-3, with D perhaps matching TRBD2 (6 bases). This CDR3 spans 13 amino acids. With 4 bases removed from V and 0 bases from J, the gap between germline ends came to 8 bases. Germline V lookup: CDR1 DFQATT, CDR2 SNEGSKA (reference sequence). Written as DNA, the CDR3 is TGCAGTGCTAAACGGGGGAGCACAGATACGCAGTATTTT. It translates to CSAKRGSTDTQYF.

The CDR3 here is CASSFPRAGGRTDTQYF. In nucleotides, the CDR3 is TGTGCCAGCAGCTTCCCGCGGGCGGGAGGGCGCACAGATACGCAGTATTTT. V usage is TRBV9 and J usage is TRBJ2-3, with 9 bases that match TRBD2. Unmatched junction bases numbered 10, after V lost 4 bases and J lost 1 base. CDR3 size: 17 residues. Germline CDR1 SGDLS, CDR2 YYNGEE.

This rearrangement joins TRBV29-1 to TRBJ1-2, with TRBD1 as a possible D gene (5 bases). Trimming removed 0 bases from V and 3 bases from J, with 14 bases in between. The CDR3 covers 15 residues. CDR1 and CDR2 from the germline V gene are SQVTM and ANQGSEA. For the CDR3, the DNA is TGCAGCGTTGAAGATCATGGGGCAGCCGACTATGGCTACACCTTC. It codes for CSVEDHGAADYGYTF.

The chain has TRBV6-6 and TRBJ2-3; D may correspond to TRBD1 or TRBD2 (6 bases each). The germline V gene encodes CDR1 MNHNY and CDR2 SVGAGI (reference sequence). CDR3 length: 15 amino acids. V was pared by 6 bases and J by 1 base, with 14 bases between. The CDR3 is CASSRGGTRTDTQYF. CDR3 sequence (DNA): TGTGCCAGCAGCCGAGGGGGGACACGCACAGATACGCAGTATTTT.

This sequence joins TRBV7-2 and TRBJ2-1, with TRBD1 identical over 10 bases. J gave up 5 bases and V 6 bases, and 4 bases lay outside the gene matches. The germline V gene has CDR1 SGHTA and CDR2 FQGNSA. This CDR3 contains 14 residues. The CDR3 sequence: CASRRQGAHNEQFF. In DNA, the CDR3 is TGTGCCAGCAGGCGACAGGGGGCCCACAATGAGCAGTTCTTC.

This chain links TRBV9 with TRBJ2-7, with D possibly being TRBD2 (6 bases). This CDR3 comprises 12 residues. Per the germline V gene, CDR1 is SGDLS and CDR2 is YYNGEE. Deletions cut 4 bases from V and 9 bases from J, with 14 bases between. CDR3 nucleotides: TGTGCCAGCAGCTTGGGGGGTGCCGTGCAGTACTTC. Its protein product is CASSLGGAVQYF.

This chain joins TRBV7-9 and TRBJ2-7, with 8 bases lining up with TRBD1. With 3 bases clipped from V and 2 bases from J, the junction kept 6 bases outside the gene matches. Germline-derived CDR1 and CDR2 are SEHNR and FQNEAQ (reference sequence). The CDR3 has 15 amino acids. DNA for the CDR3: TGTGCCAGCAGCTTCTCCTGGGACAGGCCCTACGAGCAGTACGTC. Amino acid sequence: CASSFSWDRPYEQYV.

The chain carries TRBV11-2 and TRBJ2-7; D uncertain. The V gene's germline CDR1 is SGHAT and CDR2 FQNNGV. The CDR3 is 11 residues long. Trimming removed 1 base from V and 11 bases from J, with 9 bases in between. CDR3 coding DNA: TGTGCCAGCAGCTTAGCAGACGGCGAGTACTTC. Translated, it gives CASSLADGEYF.

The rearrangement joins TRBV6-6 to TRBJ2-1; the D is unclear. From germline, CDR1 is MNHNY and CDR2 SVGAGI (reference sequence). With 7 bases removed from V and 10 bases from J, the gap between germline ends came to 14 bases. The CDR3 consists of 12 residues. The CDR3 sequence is CASTPERREQFF. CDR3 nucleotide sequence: TGTGCCAGCACCCCCGAGAGAAGAGAGCAGTTCTTC.

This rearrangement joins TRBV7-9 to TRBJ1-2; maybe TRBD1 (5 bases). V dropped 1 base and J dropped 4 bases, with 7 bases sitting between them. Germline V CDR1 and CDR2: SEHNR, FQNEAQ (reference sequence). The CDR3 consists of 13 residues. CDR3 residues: CASSLVTGYGYTF. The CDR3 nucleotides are TGTGCCAGCAGCTTAGTAACAGGCTATGGCTACACCTTC.

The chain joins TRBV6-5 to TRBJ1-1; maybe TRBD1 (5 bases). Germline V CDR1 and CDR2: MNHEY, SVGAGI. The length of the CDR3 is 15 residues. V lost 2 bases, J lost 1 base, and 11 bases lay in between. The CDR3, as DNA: TGTGCCAGCAGTTACCCAGGGCGGGGGAACACTGAAGCTTTCTTT. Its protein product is CASSYPGRGNTEAFF.

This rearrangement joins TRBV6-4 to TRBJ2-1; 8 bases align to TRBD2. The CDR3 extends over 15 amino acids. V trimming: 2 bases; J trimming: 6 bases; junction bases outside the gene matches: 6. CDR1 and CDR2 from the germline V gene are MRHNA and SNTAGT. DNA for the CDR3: TGTGCCAGCAGTGACAGTACGGGGGGGAGCAATGAGCAGTTCTTC. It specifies CASSDSTGGSNEQFF.

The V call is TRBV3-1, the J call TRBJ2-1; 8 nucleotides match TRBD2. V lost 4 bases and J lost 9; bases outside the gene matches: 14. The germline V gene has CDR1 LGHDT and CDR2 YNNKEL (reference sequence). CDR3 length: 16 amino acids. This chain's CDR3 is CASSLATSVEGGEQFF. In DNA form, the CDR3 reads TGTGCCAGCAGCCTGGCGACTAGCGTTGAGGGCGGTGAGCAGTTCTTC.

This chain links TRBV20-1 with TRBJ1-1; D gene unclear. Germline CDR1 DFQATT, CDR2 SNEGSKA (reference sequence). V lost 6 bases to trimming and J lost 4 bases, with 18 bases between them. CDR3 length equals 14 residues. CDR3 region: CSATDPDISTEAFF. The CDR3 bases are TGCAGTGCCACAGACCCCGATATTAGCACTGAAGCTTTCTTT.

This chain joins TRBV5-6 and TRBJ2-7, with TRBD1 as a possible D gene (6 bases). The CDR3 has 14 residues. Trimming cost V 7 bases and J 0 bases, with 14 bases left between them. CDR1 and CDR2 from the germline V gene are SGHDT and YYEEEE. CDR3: CASSAGTPSYEQYF. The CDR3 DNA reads TGTGCCAGCTCTGCCGGGACACCCTCCTACGAGCAGTACTTC.

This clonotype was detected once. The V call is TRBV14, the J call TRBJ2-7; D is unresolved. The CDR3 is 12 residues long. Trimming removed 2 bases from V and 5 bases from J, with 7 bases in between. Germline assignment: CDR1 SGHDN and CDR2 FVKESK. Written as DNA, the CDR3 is TGTGCCAGCAGCCAATTTGGAAACGAGCAGTACTTC. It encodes CASSQFGNEQYF.

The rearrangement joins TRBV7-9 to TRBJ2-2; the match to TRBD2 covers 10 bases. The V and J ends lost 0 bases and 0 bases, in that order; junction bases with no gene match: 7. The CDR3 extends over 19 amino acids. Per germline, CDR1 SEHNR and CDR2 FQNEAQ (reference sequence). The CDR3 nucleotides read TGTGCCAGCAGCTTAGCGCTCGGTAGCGGGGGGACGAACACCGGGGAGCTGTTTTTT. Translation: CASSLALGSGGTNTGELFF.

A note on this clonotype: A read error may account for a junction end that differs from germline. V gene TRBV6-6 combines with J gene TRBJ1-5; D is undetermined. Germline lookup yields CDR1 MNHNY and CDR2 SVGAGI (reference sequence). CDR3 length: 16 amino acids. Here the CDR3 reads CASSYTRRIGNQSQHF. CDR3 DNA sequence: TGTGCCAGCAGTTACACCCGGAGGATCGGCAATCAGTCCCAGCATTTT.

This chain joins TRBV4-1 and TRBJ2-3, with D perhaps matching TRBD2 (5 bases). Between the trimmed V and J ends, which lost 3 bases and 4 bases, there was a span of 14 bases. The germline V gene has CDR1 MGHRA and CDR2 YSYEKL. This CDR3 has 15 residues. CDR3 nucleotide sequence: TGCGCCAGCAGCCAGGTTTGGGGAGATGCAGATACGCAGTATTTT. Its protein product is CASSQVWGDADTQYF.

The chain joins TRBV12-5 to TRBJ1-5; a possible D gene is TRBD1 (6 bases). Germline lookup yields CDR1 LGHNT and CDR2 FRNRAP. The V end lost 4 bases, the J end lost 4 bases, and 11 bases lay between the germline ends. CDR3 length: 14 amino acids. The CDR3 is CASGSLDRNQPQHF. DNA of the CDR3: TGTGCTAGTGGTTCACTCGACAGGAATCAGCCCCAGCATTTT.

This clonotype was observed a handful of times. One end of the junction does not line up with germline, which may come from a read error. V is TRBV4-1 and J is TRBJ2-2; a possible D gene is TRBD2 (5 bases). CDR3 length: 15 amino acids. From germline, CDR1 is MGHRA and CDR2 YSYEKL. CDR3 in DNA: TGCGCTAGCAGCCACGCAAGCGGAGGAACCGGGGAGCTGTTTTTT. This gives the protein CASSHASGGTGELFF.

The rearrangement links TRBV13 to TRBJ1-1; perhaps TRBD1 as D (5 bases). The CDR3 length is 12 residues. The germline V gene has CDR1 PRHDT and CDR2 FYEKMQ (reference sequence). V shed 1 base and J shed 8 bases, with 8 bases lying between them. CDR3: CASSLAGGEAFF. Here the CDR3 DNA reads TGTGCCAGCAGCTTAGCCGGGGGGGAAGCTTTCTTT.

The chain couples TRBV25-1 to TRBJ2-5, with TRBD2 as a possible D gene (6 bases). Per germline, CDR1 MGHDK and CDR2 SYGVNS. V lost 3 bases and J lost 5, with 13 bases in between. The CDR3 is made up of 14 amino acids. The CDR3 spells CASSEWGRRETQYF. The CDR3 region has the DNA TGTGCCAGCAGTGAGTGGGGGAGGCGGGAGACCCAGTACTTC.

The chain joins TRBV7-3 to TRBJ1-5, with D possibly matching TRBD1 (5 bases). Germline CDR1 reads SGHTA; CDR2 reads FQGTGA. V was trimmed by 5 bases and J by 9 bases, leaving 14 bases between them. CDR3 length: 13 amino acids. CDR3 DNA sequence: TGTGCCAGCAGCCCTCAGACAGAGCTGCCCCAGCATTTT. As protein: CASSPQTELPQHF.